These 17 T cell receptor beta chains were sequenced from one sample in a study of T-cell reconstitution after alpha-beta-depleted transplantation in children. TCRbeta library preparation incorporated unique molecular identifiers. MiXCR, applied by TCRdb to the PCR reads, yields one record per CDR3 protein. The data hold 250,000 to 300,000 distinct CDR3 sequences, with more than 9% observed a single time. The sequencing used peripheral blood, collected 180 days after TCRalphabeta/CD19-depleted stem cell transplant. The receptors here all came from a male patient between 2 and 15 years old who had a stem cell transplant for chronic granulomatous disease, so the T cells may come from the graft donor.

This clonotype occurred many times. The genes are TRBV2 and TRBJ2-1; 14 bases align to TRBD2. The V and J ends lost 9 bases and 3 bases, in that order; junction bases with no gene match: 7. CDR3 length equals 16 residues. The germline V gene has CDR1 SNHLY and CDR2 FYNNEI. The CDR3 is CASGTSGRVGYNEQFF. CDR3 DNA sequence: TGTGCCAGTGGGACTAGCGGGAGAGTTGGCTACAATGAGCAGTTCTTC.

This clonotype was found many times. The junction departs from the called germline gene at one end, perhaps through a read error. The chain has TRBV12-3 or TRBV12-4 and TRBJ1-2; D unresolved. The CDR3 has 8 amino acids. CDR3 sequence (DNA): TGTGCCAGCACCCCTGCGTACTTC. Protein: CASTPAYF.

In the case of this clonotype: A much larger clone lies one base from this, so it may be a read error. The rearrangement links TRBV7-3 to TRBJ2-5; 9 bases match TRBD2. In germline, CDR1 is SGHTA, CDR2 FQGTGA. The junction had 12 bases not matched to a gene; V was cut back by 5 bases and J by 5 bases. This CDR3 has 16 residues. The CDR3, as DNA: TGTGCCAGCAGCCCCGGGGCGGCGGGGGGGCCGGAGACCCAGTACTTC. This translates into CASSPGAAGGPETQYF.

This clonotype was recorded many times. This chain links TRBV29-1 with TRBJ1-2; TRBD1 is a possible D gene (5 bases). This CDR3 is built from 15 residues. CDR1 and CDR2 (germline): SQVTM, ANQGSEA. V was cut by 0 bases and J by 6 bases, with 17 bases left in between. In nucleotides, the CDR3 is TGCAGCGTTGAAGATCGTCGAAGGTTAGGGGATGGCTACACCTTC. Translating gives CSVEDRRRLGDGYTF.

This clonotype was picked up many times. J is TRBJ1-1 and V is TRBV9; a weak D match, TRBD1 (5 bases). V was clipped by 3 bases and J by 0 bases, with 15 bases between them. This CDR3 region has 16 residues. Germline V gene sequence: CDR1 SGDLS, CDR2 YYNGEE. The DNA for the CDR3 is TGTGCCAGCAGCGGGGACTCCAGGGCCCTGAACACTGAAGCTTTCTTT. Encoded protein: CASSGDSRALNTEAFF.

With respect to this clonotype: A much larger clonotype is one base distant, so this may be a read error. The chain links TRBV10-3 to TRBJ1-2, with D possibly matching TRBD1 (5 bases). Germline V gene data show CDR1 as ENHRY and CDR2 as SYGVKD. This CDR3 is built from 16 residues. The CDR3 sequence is CAISESTAGTDYGDTF. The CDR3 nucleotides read TGTGCCATCAGTGAGTCGACCGCCGGGACGGACTATGGCGACACCTTC.

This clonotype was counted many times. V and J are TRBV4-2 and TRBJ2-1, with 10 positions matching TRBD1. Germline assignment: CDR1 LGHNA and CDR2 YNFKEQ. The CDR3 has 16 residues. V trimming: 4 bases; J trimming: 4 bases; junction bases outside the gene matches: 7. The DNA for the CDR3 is TGTGCCAGCAGCCCACCGGGACAGGGGATATACAATGAGCAGTTCTTC. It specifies CASSPPGQGIYNEQFF.

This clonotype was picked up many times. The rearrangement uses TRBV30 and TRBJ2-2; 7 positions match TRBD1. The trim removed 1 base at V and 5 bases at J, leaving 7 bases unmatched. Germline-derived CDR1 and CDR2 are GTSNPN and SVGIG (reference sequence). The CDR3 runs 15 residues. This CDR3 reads CAWSAMTGLTGELFF. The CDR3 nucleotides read TGTGCCTGGAGTGCAATGACAGGGTTGACCGGGGAGCTGTTTTTT.

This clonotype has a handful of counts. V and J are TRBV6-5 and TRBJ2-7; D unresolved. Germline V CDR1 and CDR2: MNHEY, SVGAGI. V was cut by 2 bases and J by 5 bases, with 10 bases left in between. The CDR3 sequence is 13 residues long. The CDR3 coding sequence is TGTGCCAGCAGTTACCTTGGCATCAACGAGCAGTACTTC. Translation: CASSYLGINEQYF.

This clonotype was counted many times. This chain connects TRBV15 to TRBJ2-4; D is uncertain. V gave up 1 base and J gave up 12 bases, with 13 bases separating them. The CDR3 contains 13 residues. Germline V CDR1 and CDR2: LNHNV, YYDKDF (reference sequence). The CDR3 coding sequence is TGTGCCACCAGCAGAGGGGGATTCTCCACTCAGTACTTC. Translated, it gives CATSRGGFSTQYF.

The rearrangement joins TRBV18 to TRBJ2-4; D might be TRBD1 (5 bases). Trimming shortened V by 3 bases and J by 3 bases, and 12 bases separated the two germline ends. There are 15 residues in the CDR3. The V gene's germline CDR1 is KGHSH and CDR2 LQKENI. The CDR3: CASSPPRDSKNIQYF. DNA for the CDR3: TGTGCCAGCTCACCGCCCCGAGACAGCAAAAACATTCAGTACTTC.

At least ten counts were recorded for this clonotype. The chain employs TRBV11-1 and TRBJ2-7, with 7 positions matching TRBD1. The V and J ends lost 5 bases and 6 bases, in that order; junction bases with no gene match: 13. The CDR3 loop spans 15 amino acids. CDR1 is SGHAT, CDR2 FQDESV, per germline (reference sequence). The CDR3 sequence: CASSPYDRANREQYF. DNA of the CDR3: TGTGCCAGCAGCCCTTACGACAGGGCGAATCGCGAGCAGTACTTC.

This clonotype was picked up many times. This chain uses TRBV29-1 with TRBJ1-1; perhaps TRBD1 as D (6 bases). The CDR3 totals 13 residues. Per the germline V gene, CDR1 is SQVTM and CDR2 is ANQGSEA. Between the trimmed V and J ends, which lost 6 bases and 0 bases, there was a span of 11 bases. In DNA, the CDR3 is TGCAGCGTCAAACAGGGTTTGAACACTGAAGCTTTCTTT. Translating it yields CSVKQGLNTEAFF.

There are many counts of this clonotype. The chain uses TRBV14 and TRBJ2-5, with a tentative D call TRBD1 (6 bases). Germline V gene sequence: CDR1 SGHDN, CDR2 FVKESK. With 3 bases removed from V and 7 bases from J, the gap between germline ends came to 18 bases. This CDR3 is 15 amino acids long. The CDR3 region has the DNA TGTGCCAGCAGCCAGGAAACAGGGATGATGGCGACCCAGTACTTC. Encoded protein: CASSQETGMMATQYF.

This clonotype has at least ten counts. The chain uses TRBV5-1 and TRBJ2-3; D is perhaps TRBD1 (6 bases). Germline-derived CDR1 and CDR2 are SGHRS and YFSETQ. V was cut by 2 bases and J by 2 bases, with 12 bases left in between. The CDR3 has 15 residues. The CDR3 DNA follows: TGCGCCAGCAGCTTATTGGGACAAAACACAGATACGCAGTATTTT. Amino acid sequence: CASSLLGQNTDTQYF.

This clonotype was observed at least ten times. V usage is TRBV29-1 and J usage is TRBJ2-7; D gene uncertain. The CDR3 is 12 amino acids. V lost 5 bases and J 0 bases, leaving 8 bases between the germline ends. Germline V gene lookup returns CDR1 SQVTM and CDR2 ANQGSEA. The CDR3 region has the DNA TGCAGCGTTTCGGCTCGCTCCTACGAGCAGTACTTC. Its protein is CSVSARSYEQYF.

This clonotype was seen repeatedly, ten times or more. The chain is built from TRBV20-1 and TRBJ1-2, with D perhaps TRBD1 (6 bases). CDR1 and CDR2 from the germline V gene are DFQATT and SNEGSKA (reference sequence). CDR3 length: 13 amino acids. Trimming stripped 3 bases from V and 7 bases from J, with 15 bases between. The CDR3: CSARFRGVVGYTF. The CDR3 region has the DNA TGCAGTGCTAGGTTCAGGGGTGTTGTTGGCTACACCTTC.